Below are 20 T cell receptor beta chains sequenced from a single sample in a study of Ad26.COV2.S vaccination and SARS-CoV-2 variants. Generated by immunoSEQ multiplex PCR, the TCRdb table keeps only in-frame clones and is missing some. The sample gives 500,000 or so clones, around 85% of which show up once; roughly 13% is in the top ten. Treatment in this sample: some 19 received Ad26.COV2.S at low or high dose, single or two shots; roughly five received placebo; per-sample allocation not given. Day 63 after the first injection of vaccine or placebo was the sampling time. Here the sequenced sample was peripheral blood, taken in a trial of Ad26.COV2.S vaccine versus placebo. These receptors were collected from a person aged 18-60 years who received the Ad26.COV2.S COVID-19 vaccine or a placebo.

The chain employs TRBV7-3 and TRBJ2-1; 7 bases agree with TRBD2. Germline lookup yields CDR1 SGHTA and CDR2 FQGTGA. V dropped 3 bases and J dropped 4; count of bases not matched to a gene: 3. The CDR3 spans 14 residues. The CDR3 loop is CASSFPGRYNEQFF. The DNA of the CDR3 is TGTGCCAGCAGCTTTCCCGGGAGGTACAATGAGCAGTTCTTC.

This chain uses TRBV6-1 with TRBJ1-5; no firm D call. This CDR3 is built from 13 residues. Germline V gene sequence: CDR1 MNHNS, CDR2 SASEGT. Trimming removed 2 bases from V and 6 bases from J, with 8 bases in between. CDR3 in DNA: TGTGCCAGCAGTGAATTTGTAAGTCAGCCCCAGCATTTT. Amino acids: CASSEFVSQPQHF.

V usage is TRBV5-1 and J usage is TRBJ1-2; TRBD1 agrees at 9 bases. CDR1 is SGHRS and CDR2 is YFSETQ in the germline V gene. The CDR3 extends over 15 amino acids. J gave up 4 bases and V 4 bases, and 8 bases lay outside the gene matches. The CDR3 DNA is TGCGCCAGCAGCGTGGGACAGGGATTCCTCTATGGCTACACCTTC. Translating it yields CASSVGQGFLYGYTF.

J is TRBJ2-1 and V is TRBV12-3 or TRBV12-4, with D possibly called TRBD1 or TRBD2 (5 bases each). V lost 8 bases, J lost 6 bases, and 14 bases lay in between. CDR3 length: 13 residues. CDR3 sequence (DNA): TGTGCCAGCGGGACCGGGACCGGCAATGAGCAGTTCTTC. Translation: CASGTGTGNEQFF.

This clone was seen more than once but under ten times. The rearrangement links TRBV5-1 to TRBJ2-1; a weak D match, TRBD2 (6 bases). Trimming took 4 bases from V and 10 from J, leaving 18 bases between them. This CDR3 has 14 amino acids. In germline, CDR1 is SGHRS, CDR2 YFSETQ. The CDR3 nucleotides read TGCGCCAGCAGCCCGACCCTCGGGGGACGGGAGCAGTTCTTC. Its protein product is CASSPTLGGREQFF.

This rearrangement joins TRBV6-6 to TRBJ1-1, with TRBD1 matching over 8 bases. Germline loops: CDR1 MNHNY, CDR2 SVGAGI (reference sequence). The V and J ends lost 7 bases and 6 bases, in that order; junction bases with no gene match: 10. This CDR3 has 14 amino acids. DNA for the CDR3: TGTGCCAGCAACAACAGGGGGTGGTTCGCTGAAGCTTTCTTT. Amino acids: CASNNRGWFAEAFF.

This chain joins TRBV3-1 (or the pseudogene TRBV3-2) and TRBJ2-7, with D uncertain. V was trimmed by 0 bases and J by 1 base, leaving 4 bases between them. This CDR3 is built from 13 residues. Germline V gives CDR1 LGHDT, CDR2 YNNKEL (reference sequence). CDR3 in DNA: TGTGCCAGCAGCCAAGATCCTTCCTACGAGCAGTACTTC. Protein sequence: CASSQDPSYEQYF.

The CDR3 is CASSLDGARNSPLHF. In nucleotides, the CDR3 is TGTGCCAGCAGCTTAGATGGGGCGCGGAATTCACCCCTCCACTTT. The J gene is TRBJ1-6, the V gene TRBV7-2; D may be TRBD1 (5 bases). Per the germline V gene, CDR1 is SGHTA and CDR2 is FQGNSA. The CDR3 has 15 amino acids. V was cut by 1 base and J by 7 bases, with 11 bases left in between.

The chain has TRBV19 and TRBJ1-1; D is undetermined. The CDR3 loop spans 14 amino acids. CDR1 and CDR2 from the germline V gene are LNHDA and SQIVND (reference sequence). V lost 3 bases and J lost 0, with 8 bases in between. The CDR3 spells CASSMYRLNTEAFF. The CDR3 DNA sequence: TGTGCCAGTAGTATGTATAGATTGAACACTGAAGCTTTCTTT.

The rearrangement joins TRBV29-1 to TRBJ2-1; 9 bases are a match to TRBD2. V shed 3 bases, J shed 7 bases, and the junction held 13 bases outside the gene matches. This CDR3 has 16 amino acids. Germline values: CDR1 SQVTM, CDR2 ANQGSEA. CDR3 nucleotide sequence: TGCAGCGTTGATGGTCGTTTAGCGGGAGATGTTAATGAGCAGTTCTTC. Amino acids: CSVDGRLAGDVNEQFF.

V usage is TRBV6-5 and J usage is TRBJ2-2; D is perhaps TRBD2 (5 bases). CDR3 size: 16 residues. The germline CDR1 and CDR2 sequences are MNHEY and SVGAGI. The V end lost 2 bases, the J end lost 5 bases, and 15 bases lay between the germline ends. CDR3 in amino acids: CASSYGPGEKTGELFF. In nucleotides, the CDR3 is TGTGCCAGCAGTTACGGGCCCGGGGAGAAAACCGGGGAGCTGTTTTTT.

Points on this clone: Different DNA sequences within this sample yield the same CDR3. The rearrangement joins TRBV7-8 to TRBJ2-1, with D unclear. Trimming removed 1 base from V and 9 bases from J, with 4 bases in between. The CDR3 extends over 11 amino acids. The V gene's germline CDR1 is SGHVS and CDR2 FQNEAQ. Here the CDR3 reads CASSLVGEQFF. For the CDR3, the DNA is TGTGCCAGCAGCTTAGTGGGTGAGCAGTTCTTC. Complete variable domain (other parts from reference TRBV7-8 and TRBJ2-1): GAGVSQSPRYKVAKRGQDVALRCDPISGHVSLFWYQQALGQGPEFLTYFQNEAQLDKSGLPSDRFFAERPEGSVSTLKIQRTQQEDSAVYLCASSLVGEQFFGPGTRLTVL.

This sequence joins TRBV7-7 and TRBJ2-2, with TRBD2 matching over 10 bases. The V gene end was trimmed by 5 bases and the J gene end by 3 bases; junction bases not matched to a gene: 12. The CDR3 extends over 18 amino acids. CDR1 is SSHAT, CDR2 FNYEAQ, per germline (reference sequence). The CDR3: CASSPTGLAGVHTGELFF. The CDR3 DNA sequence: TGTGCCAGCAGCCCAACAGGGCTAGCGGGAGTTCACACCGGGGAGCTGTTTTTT.

J is TRBJ2-3 and V is TRBV21-1; TRBD2, as called in the table, went unchecked against the DNA. TRBV21-1 is tagged as a pseudogene. The CDR3 has 18 amino acids. The CDR3 DNA reads TGTGCCAGCAGCAAAGACGGGACTAGCGGGAATTTCACAGATACGCAGTATTTT. Translating it yields CASSKDGTSGNFTDTQYF.

The chain employs TRBV28 and TRBJ1-2; 12 nucleotides align to TRBD1. Losses at the gene ends were 5 bases for V and 7 bases for J; bases not matched to a gene: 11. The CDR3 consists of 16 residues. The germline CDR1 and CDR2 sequences are MDHEN and SYDVKM. The CDR3 sequence is CASSNEGQGARAGYTF. The CDR3 bases are TGTGCCAGCAGTAACGAGGGACAGGGGGCGCGGGCTGGCTACACCTTC.

This rearrangement joins TRBV7-9 to TRBJ1-2; D gene uncertain. Trimming shortened V by 3 bases and J by 3 bases, and 2 bases separated the two germline ends. The CDR3 runs to 11 residues. Germline V lookup: CDR1 SEHNR, CDR2 FQNEAQ (reference sequence). CDR3 sequence reads: CASSLDYGYTF. As DNA, the CDR3 is TGTGCCAGCAGCTTGGACTATGGCTACACCTTC.

In DNA, the CDR3 is TGCGCCAGCAGTCAACCAGCGGGGGGCTCCCCATATTCACCCCTCCACTTT. Its protein product is CASSQPAGGSPYSPLHF. The chain carries TRBV23-1 and TRBJ1-6; tentative D call: TRBD1 (6 bases). TRBV23-1 is given ORF status, its function remaining uncertain. Trimming cost V 2 bases and J 8 bases, with 19 bases left between them. The CDR3 totals 17 residues.

The genes are TRBV4-2 and TRBJ2-7, with 11 bases aligning to TRBD2. The CDR3 has 15 residues. CDR1 is LGHNA and CDR2 is YNFKEQ in the germline V gene. Trimming removed 4 bases from V and 1 base from J; junction bases left unmatched: 3. The CDR3 sequence: CASSRGTSGSYEQYF. In DNA form, the CDR3 reads TGTGCCAGCAGCCGGGGGACTAGCGGATCCTACGAGCAGTACTTC.

The CDR3 reads CASTDTGELFF. The CDR3 DNA reads TGTGCCAGCACCGACACCGGGGAGCTGTTTTTT. The V call is TRBV25-1, the J call TRBJ2-2; D gene uncertain. The germline gives CDR1 MGHDK, CDR2 SYGVNS. The CDR3 runs to 11 residues. V lost 7 bases and J 3 bases, leaving 3 bases between the germline ends.

V usage is TRBV4-1 and J usage is TRBJ1-1; 7 nucleotides line up with TRBD1. The CDR3 has 15 residues. V trimming: 0 bases; J trimming: 4 bases; junction bases outside the gene matches: 5. The germline gives CDR1 MGHRA, CDR2 YSYEKL. The CDR3 reads CASSQERQGRTEAFF. DNA for the CDR3: TGCGCCAGCAGCCAAGAAAGACAGGGTCGCACTGAAGCTTTCTTT.